These 20 T cell receptor beta chains share one sample of origin, sequenced in a study of CD8 T cells in ankylosing spondylitis. Study observations and caveats: Made up of 7 to 9 highly homologous variants, a TCR beta motif appeared characteristic of ankylosing spondylitis blood.

TCRdb processed the 5' RACE reads anew with MiXCR; each CDR3 protein has one entry. This table has about 840,000 distinct CDR3 sequences, about 11% appearing once. No antigens are known for them. Source material: blood, either unsorted or a sorted T cell fraction (not recorded which). These receptors were collected from a male donor with ankylosing spondylitis.

This clonotype has a count of ten or more. The chain couples TRBV6-5 to TRBJ2-7; possibly TRBD1 for D (6 bases). This CDR3 has 15 amino acids. Looked up from germline, CDR1 is MNHEY and CDR2 is SVGAGI. Trimming pared 4 bases from V and 2 bases from J, leaving 15 bases between. Here the CDR3 reads CASSSLGTSTYEQYF. Written as DNA, the CDR3 is TGTGCCAGCAGTTCTCTTGGGACAAGTACCTACGAGCAGTACTTC.

In DNA, the CDR3 is TGTGCCAGCATGAACAGGGTGAGTCAGCCCCAGCATTTT. This encodes CASMNRVSQPQHF. V gene TRBV2 combines with J gene TRBJ1-5; D is possibly TRBD1 (6 bases). Trimming removed 7 bases from V and 6 bases from J, with 13 bases in between. This CDR3 region has 13 residues. The V gene's germline CDR1 is SNHLY and CDR2 FYNNEI.

This clonotype was seen more than once but under ten times. The chain couples TRBV6-1 to TRBJ2-3; 8 bases map to TRBD1. Germline CDR1 is MNHNS and CDR2 is SASEGT. CDR3 length: 15 amino acids. J lost 0 bases, V lost 7 bases, and 6 bases had no gene match. Here the CDR3 DNA reads TGTGCCAGCACCGACAGGGGCCCTAGCACAGATACGCAGTATTTT. This encodes CASTDRGPSTDTQYF.

The chain uses TRBV19 and TRBJ2-7; D possibly corresponds to TRBD1 (5 bases). This CDR3 contains 14 residues. CDR1 and CDR2 (germline): LNHDA, SQIVND (reference sequence). Trimming removed 3 bases at V and 5 bases at J, with 14 bases between. Written as DNA, the CDR3 is TGTGCCAGTAGTATGGACACCCGTCCCCACGAGCAGTACTTC. Protein: CASSMDTRPHEQYF.

The V call is TRBV6-2 or TRBV6-3, the J call TRBJ1-5; the D is unclear. Looked up from germline, CDR1 is MNHEY and CDR2 is SVGEGT. The CDR3 runs 15 residues. Trimming took 2 bases from V and 2 from J, leaving 10 bases between them. The CDR3 is CASSYEVVRNQPQHF. The CDR3 DNA reads TGTGCCAGCAGTTACGAGGTGGTGCGCAATCAGCCCCAGCATTTT.

This clonotype has a handful of counts. At one end the junction does not follow the germline gene, possibly because of a read error. This rearrangement joins TRBV7-2 to TRBJ2-3; 7 positions agree with TRBD2. The CDR3 is made up of 15 amino acids. The V gene's germline CDR1 is SGHTA and CDR2 FQGNSA. The CDR3 sequence: CASSLASIGLVTQYF. As DNA, the CDR3 is TGTGCCAGCAGCCTAGCCTCCATCGGACTAGTTACGCAGTATTTT.

This clonotype was observed many times. V gene TRBV10-3 combines with J gene TRBJ2-7; 8 positions agree with TRBD1. Germline values: CDR1 ENHRY, CDR2 SYGVKD. The CDR3 has 14 residues. J lost 6 bases, V lost 3 bases, and 7 bases had no gene match. This CDR3 reads CAISDTDRVGEQYF. The CDR3 DNA reads as TGTGCCATCAGTGATACGGACAGGGTAGGCGAGCAGTACTTC.

The chain employs TRBV12-3 or TRBV12-4 and TRBJ1-4; 10 bases line up with TRBD1. CDR3 length: 15 amino acids. The junction had 5 bases not matched to a gene; V was cut back by 3 bases and J by 7 bases. The CDR3 DNA reads TGTGCCAGCAGTTTCCGGACAGGGGGGGGTGAAAAACTGTTTTTT. This encodes CASSFRTGGGEKLFF.

This clonotype was seen more than once but under ten times. The chain's CDR3 is CASSARTGIGIQYF. CDR3 bases: TGTGCCAGCAGCGCCCGGACAGGGATAGGCATTCAGTACTTC. The chain employs TRBV7-9 and TRBJ2-4; 8 nucleotides line up with TRBD1. The length of the CDR3 is 14 residues. V lost 5 bases, J lost 9 bases, and 9 bases stayed unmatched. CDR1 is SEHNR and CDR2 is FQNEAQ in the germline V gene (reference sequence).

The V call is TRBV20-1, the J call TRBJ1-2; D remains unclear. The CDR3 length is 11 residues. Germline loops: CDR1 DFQATT, CDR2 SNEGSKA (reference sequence). Trimming cost V 5 bases and J 4 bases, with 8 bases left between them. Written as DNA, the CDR3 is TGCAGTGCTGAGGCCGGCTATGGCTACACCTTC. Translated: CSAEAGYGYTF.

The chain is built from TRBV20-1 and TRBJ2-7; TRBD1 might be the D (6 bases). There are 16 residues in the CDR3. V dropped 0 bases and J dropped 1 base, with 16 bases sitting between them. CDR1 and CDR2 from the germline V gene are DFQATT and SNEGSKA (reference sequence). The CDR3 DNA is TGCAGTGCTAGAGAAAGGGGGTTACGTAGTTCCTACGAGCAGTACTTC. It codes for CSARERGLRSSYEQYF.

This clonotype came up many times. One junction end disagrees with the germline gene, perhaps due to a read error. The chain has TRBV20-1 and TRBJ2-1; no firm D call. The CDR3 consists of 12 residues. Germline CDR1 reads DFQATT; CDR2 reads SNEGSKA (reference sequence). CDR3 in DNA: TGCAGTGCTAGAGATGTAGGCGGCCCCCAAAGCTTC. Its protein is CSARDVGGPQSF.

This clonotype was seen a few times. The chain uses TRBV4-2 and TRBJ2-6, with 10 bases that match TRBD1. The V segment lost 3 bases and the J segment 2 bases; nucleotides outside the gene matches: 10. There are 19 residues in the CDR3. The germline CDR1 and CDR2 sequences are LGHNA and YNFKEQ. The CDR3 bases are TGTGCCAGCAGCCACCCCGGACAGGGGGAGGTCACTGGGGCCAACGTCCTGACTTTC. Protein: CASSHPGQGEVTGANVLTF.

The V and J genes are TRBV6-1 and TRBJ1-2; D is unresolved. Germline V gene lookup returns CDR1 MNHNS and CDR2 SASEGT. V lost 6 bases and J 4 bases, leaving 15 bases between the germline ends. The CDR3 is made up of 14 amino acids. Here the CDR3 reads CASSPWARSYGYTF. The CDR3, as DNA: TGTGCCAGCAGCCCATGGGCCAGGAGCTATGGCTACACCTTC.

This clonotype was seen ten or more times. This chain joins TRBV6-1 and TRBJ2-1; 7 positions match TRBD1. Looked up from germline, CDR1 is MNHNS and CDR2 is SASEGT. V trimming: 6 bases; J trimming: 3 bases; junction bases outside the gene matches: 8. This CDR3 contains 15 residues. CDR3 amino acids: CASSGTEKVYNEQFF. The DNA of the CDR3 is TGTGCCAGCAGCGGGACAGAAAAAGTCTACAATGAGCAGTTCTTC.

The sample holds a few counts of this clonotype. The chain joins TRBV5-1 to TRBJ2-3; 8 bases align to TRBD2. V was pared by 1 base and J by 0 bases, with 4 bases of the junction left unmatched. Germline V gene sequence: CDR1 SGHRS, CDR2 YFSETQ. The CDR3 loop spans 16 amino acids. The CDR3: CASSLLAGPSTDTQYF. Written as DNA, the CDR3 is TGCGCCAGCAGCTTGCTAGCGGGTCCTAGCACAGATACGCAGTATTTT.

The genes are TRBV29-1 and TRBJ1-2, with D tentatively TRBD1 (5 bases). Germline CDR1 reads SQVTM; CDR2 reads ANQGSEA. This CDR3 has 12 residues. V was cut by 7 bases and J by 3 bases, with 12 bases left in between. Here the CDR3 DNA reads TGCAGCGCCGGGACGAGAGACTATGGCTACACCTTC. The encoded protein is CSAGTRDYGYTF.

The sample holds a few counts of this clonotype. The genes are TRBV7-2 and TRBJ2-7; possible D gene TRBD1, 6 bases. Trimming stripped 1 base from V and 4 bases from J, with 14 bases between. Germline V gene lookup returns CDR1 SGHTA and CDR2 FQGNSA. This CDR3 contains 15 residues. CDR3 residues: CASSLVVTGQYEQYF. The CDR3 DNA is TGTGCCAGCAGCTTAGTGGTGACAGGCCAGTACGAGCAGTACTTC.

This clonotype has only a few counts. This chain joins TRBV20-1 and TRBJ2-3, with TRBD1 matching over 8 bases. In germline, CDR1 is DFQATT, CDR2 SNEGSKA (reference sequence). With 5 bases clipped from V and 5 bases from J, the junction kept 15 bases outside the gene matches. The CDR3 has 16 residues. In DNA, the CDR3 is TGCAGTGCTCCAACACGGACAGGGTTCGATCTAGATACGCAGTATTTT. Residues: CSAPTRTGFDLDTQYF.

This chain links TRBV11-2 with TRBJ2-3; the match to TRBD2 covers 10 bases. The CDR3 sequence is 18 residues long. J gave up 0 bases and V 1 base, and 7 bases lay outside the gene matches. Germline V lookup: CDR1 SGHAT, CDR2 FQNNGV. The chain's CDR3 is CASSLVPSGRASTDTQYF. DNA of the CDR3: TGTGCCAGCAGCTTAGTTCCTAGCGGGAGAGCTAGCACAGATACGCAGTATTTT.